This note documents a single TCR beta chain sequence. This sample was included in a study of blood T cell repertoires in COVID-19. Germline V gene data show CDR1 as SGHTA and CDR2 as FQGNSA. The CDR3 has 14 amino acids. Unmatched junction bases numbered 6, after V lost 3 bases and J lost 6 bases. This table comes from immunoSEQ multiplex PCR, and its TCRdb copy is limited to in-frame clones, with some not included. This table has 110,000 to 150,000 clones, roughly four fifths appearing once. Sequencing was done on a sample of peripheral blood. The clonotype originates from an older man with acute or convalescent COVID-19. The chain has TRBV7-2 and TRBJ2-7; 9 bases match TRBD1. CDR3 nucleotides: TGTGCCAGCAGCTTGCCGGGACAGGGAGCCGAGCAGTACTTC. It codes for CASSLPGQGAEQYF.